Listed below are T cell receptor beta chains from one sample, sequenced in a study of T cells in Graves' hyperthyroidism and ophthalmopathy. TCRdb passed the multiplex PCR reads through MiXCR, listing each CDR3 protein once. Of some 620,000 distinct CDR3 sequences detected, roughly 17% appear once; the ten largest clones hold over 3.5%. The sample comprised blood. The source is a young woman with Graves' hyperthyroidism. The CDR3 runs from the conserved cysteine through the conserved F or W. A D gene is named only where the DNA matches it firmly. Clone size is shown for a subset of rows, as once, few, many or a class of expanded clone.

CDR3nt	CDR3aa	v_gene	j_gene	d_gene	abundance
TGTGCCAGCAGCCAAGGGATGACGAATACCTACGAGCAGTACTTC	CASSQGMTNTYEQYF	TRBV4-2	TRBJ2-7	NA	NA
TGTGCCAGCAGTTACTCTGGCAACTATGGCTACACCTTC	CASSYSGNYGYTF	TRBV6-2/TRBV6-3	TRBJ1-2	NA	many
TGTGCCAGCAGCCAAGAAAGGCTAGCGGGAGGGCCCGGCGCAGATACGCAGTATTTT	CASSQERLAGGPGADTQYF	TRBV3-1	TRBJ2-3	TRBD2	few
TGTGCCAGCAGACTCCTTCTAGGCCCTCCTCCGTTCTTC	CASRLLLGPPPFF	TRBV2	TRBJ2-1	NA	NA
TGTGCCAGCAGCCCGAACACAGGGAGTAGGTACTTC	CASSPNTGSRYF	TRBV3-1	TRBJ2-5	NA	few
TGCAGCGTTAGGGGGACAGCCCCCGAAAAACTGTTTTTT	CSVRGTAPEKLFF	TRBV29-1	TRBJ1-4	TRBD1	NA
TGCAGCGTTGAAGGTCTAGCGGGAGTCTATGAGCAGTTCTTC	CSVEGLAGVYEQFF	TRBV29-1	TRBJ2-1	TRBD2	once
TGTGCCAGCAGTGACGACCATAATCCGGGACGGAGCAATCAGCCCCAGCATTTT	CASSDDHNPGRSNQPQHF	TRBV12-3/TRBV12-4	TRBJ1-5	NA	few
TGTGCCAGCAGTTTATTGGGAGGGACTAGACGGCCCGGGGAGCTGTTTTTT	CASSLLGGTRRPGELFF	TRBV28	TRBJ2-2	TRBD2	few
TGTGCCAGCAGTGTAGGGACCTACGAGCAGTACTTC	CASSVGTYEQYF	TRBV28	TRBJ2-7	NA	many
TGTGCGAATCTAAGGGGTAGCAACACTGAAGCTTTCTTT	CANLRGSNTEAFF	TRBV19	TRBJ1-1	NA	NA
TGTGCCAGCAGTTCCCCGGGACTAGCGGCCCGGCGGGAGCAGTACTTC	CASSSPGLAARREQYF	TRBV28	TRBJ2-7	TRBD2	many
TGTGCCACCAGCGGCCATACTGTAGCGGGAGGGGGAGAGACCCAGTACTTC	CATSGHTVAGGGETQYF	TRBV15	TRBJ2-5	TRBD2	few
TGTGCCAGCAGCCAAGAATGGAGCGGGGGGGGGTCCTCCTACAATGAGCAGTTCTTC	CASSQEWSGGGSSYNEQFF	TRBV3-1	TRBJ2-1	TRBD2	many
TGTGCCAGGGGACAGGGTCCTCTTTACGAGCAGTACTTC	CARGQGPLYEQYF	TRBV11-3	TRBJ2-7	TRBD1	NA
TGCAGAGGGGCGAACACTGAAGCTTTCTTT	CRGANTEAFF	TRBV20-1	TRBJ1-1	NA	many
TGTGCCAGCAGTGAAGCGCTTCAGGGGGCATCAGGGGAGCTGTTTTTT	CASSEALQGASGELFF	TRBV2	TRBJ2-2	TRBD1	many
TGTGCCACCAGAAAGCGGTGGTCAACCTACAATGAGCAGTTCTTC	CATRKRWSTYNEQFF	TRBV28	TRBJ2-1	NA	many
TGCGCCAGCAGCTTGGAAGCTAGCGGGCCTACAGATACGCAGTATTTT	CASSLEASGPTDTQYF	TRBV5-1	TRBJ2-3	TRBD2	many
TGTGCCAGCAGCTCCGGACTAGCGCCAGAGACCCAGTACTTC	CASSSGLAPETQYF	TRBV7-9	TRBJ2-5	TRBD2	many
TGCGCCAGCAGCTTCTTTGTGGCGGGAGGATCCTACAATGAGCAGTTCTTC	CASSFFVAGGSYNEQFF	TRBV5-1	TRBJ2-1	TRBD2	many
TGTGCCTGGAGCAAGGGTTACCTCTACGAGCAGTACTTC	CAWSKGYLYEQYF	TRBV30	TRBJ2-7	NA	few
TGCGCCAGCAGCAATAGCGGGAAGAGCTCCTACGAGCAGTACTTC	CASSNSGKSSYEQYF	TRBV5-1	TRBJ2-7	TRBD2	NA
TGTGCCAGCAGTTTTTATAGTCCGAATCAGCCCCAGCATTTT	CASSFYSPNQPQHF	TRBV28	TRBJ1-5	NA	NA
TGTGCCAGCAGCTCGGGGACTAGTATTGAGCAGTTCTTC	CASSSGTSIEQFF	TRBV5-4	TRBJ2-1	TRBD2	NA
TGTGCCAGCAGAGGGGGCACGGTACGTGAGCCCCAGCATTTT	CASRGGTVREPQHF	TRBV6-2/TRBV6-3	TRBJ1-5	TRBD1	many
TGTGCCAGCACCTCGGCCAACTATGGCTACACCTTC	CASTSANYGYTF	TRBV7-2	TRBJ1-2	NA	NA
TGTGCCAGCAGCTTAGCGCGGATGAACGCCGCTGAAGCTTTCTTT	CASSLARMNAAEAFF	TRBV11-1	TRBJ1-1	NA	many
TGTGCCAGCCTCCCGCTTGGAAGTATAAATGAGCAGTTCTTC	CASLPLGSINEQFF	TRBV2	TRBJ2-1	NA	many
TGCAGTGCTAGAGGGGGGGGGTTTGACTATGGCTACACCTTC	CSARGGGFDYGYTF	TRBV20-1	TRBJ1-2	NA	few
TGTGCCAGCAGTGACGTGTGGGTCCTCTCTGGAAACACCATATATTTT	CASSDVWVLSGNTIYF	TRBV2	TRBJ1-3	NA	many
TGTGCCAACACCGACGCCAACAATGAGCAGTTCTTC	CANTDANNEQFF	TRBV2	TRBJ2-1	NA	many
TGTGCCAGTCTCGGCGGGTACCAAGAGACCCAGTACTTC	CASLGGYQETQYF	TRBV19	TRBJ2-5	NA	few
TGTGCCAGCAGTGACGAAGCCCTAGGCGGTTCACCCCTCCACTTT	CASSDEALGGSPLHF	TRBV2	TRBJ1-6	NA	many
TGTGCCAGCAGCTCTCAGGGAATGGGCTACGAGCAGTACTTC	CASSSQGMGYEQYF	TRBV11-3	TRBJ2-7	NA	many
TGTGCCAGCAGCTTTCCGGGAGGCTCCTACAATGAGCAGTTCTTC	CASSFPGGSYNEQFF	TRBV7-8	TRBJ2-1	TRBD2	many
TGTGCCAGCAGCAGTTTATGGGGGGAGACCCAGTACTTC	CASSSLWGETQYF	TRBV28	TRBJ2-5	NA	many
TGCGCCAGCAGCTTGCTAGCGGGAGGGCTCAATGAGCAGTTCTTC	CASSLLAGGLNEQFF	TRBV5-1	TRBJ2-1	TRBD2	many
TGTGCCAGCAGTTCTCACAGGGAAGGATCTGAAGCTTTCTTT	CASSSHREGSEAFF	TRBV12-3/TRBV12-4	TRBJ1-1	NA	many
TGTGCCAGCAGCGTGGGACAGAACACCGGGGAGCTGTTTTTT	CASSVGQNTGELFF	TRBV5-4	TRBJ2-2	NA	NA
TGTGCCAGCAGTTTCGTTGATACGCAGTATTTT	CASSFVDTQYF	TRBV28	TRBJ2-3	NA	many
TGTGCCAGCAGACGGCTCTCCTACGAGCAGTACTTC	CASRRLSYEQYF	TRBV2	TRBJ2-7	NA	many
TGTGCCAGCAGACGAAGCGGGAGTTGGTCAGATACGCAGTATTTT	CASRRSGSWSDTQYF	TRBV6-1	TRBJ2-3	TRBD2	NA
TGTGCCAGCGTCGGGTGGGAGCAGTACTTC	CASVGWEQYF	TRBV6-1	TRBJ2-7	NA	NA
TGTGCCACCAGCAGAGATGAGTCCCGAAGGGACAGGGAAGCAGCTGGAAACACCATATATTTT	CATSRDESRRDREAAGNTIYF	TRBV15	TRBJ1-3	TRBD1	many
TGTGCCAGCAGCTTTACTAGCGGAGCGGAGACCCAGTACTTC	CASSFTSGAETQYF	TRBV11-1	TRBJ2-5	TRBD2	many
TGTGCCAGCAGCTTACATGGGGGTGGCAATCAGCCCCAGCATTTT	CASSLHGGGNQPQHF	TRBV7-2	TRBJ1-5	NA	NA
TGTGCCAGCAGATCGTTCGGGGAGCTGTTTTTT	CASRSFGELFF	TRBV5-8	TRBJ2-2	NA	few
TGTGCCACCAGCAGATTCCTCGGGACAGGAGAAGAGACCCAGTACTTC	CATSRFLGTGEETQYF	TRBV15	TRBJ2-5	TRBD1	many
TGTGCCAGCAGTTTTAGCATGAACACTGAAGCTTTCTTT	CASSFSMNTEAFF	TRBV12-3/TRBV12-4	TRBJ1-1	NA	many